The T cell receptor beta chain under discussion was sequenced for a study of beta chain features in type 1 diabetes. Overall study findings and caveats: A closer apparent resemblance between naive, central memory and Treg TCRB repertoires was seen in patients than in healthy donors. Insertion counts at VDJ junctions were lower in type 1 diabetes patients, who also showed more deletions there. TCRB CDR3 length was moderately but significantly reduced in all four CD4+ subsets of Type 1 diabetes patients. Equally in patients and controls, shorter templates might have been favored by PCR.

CDR1 is MNHEY and CDR2 is SVGAGI in the germline V gene. The CDR3 runs to 15 residues. The V end lost 2 bases, the J end lost 2 bases, and 9 bases lay between the germline ends. A word on this clone: Antigen: not known.

cDNA synthesis used the whole RNA isolate, giving expressed TCRB sequences. Naive, central memory and regulatory T cell samples produced a mean of about 4 million reads. The method was immunoSEQ multiplex PCR; TCRdb's version includes in-frame clones alone and lacks a portion of them. The sample shows 95,000 to 150,000 clones, about 17% of them seen only once. The rearrangement joins TRBV6-5 to TRBJ1-4; perhaps TRBD1 as D (6 bases). The sample was central memory CD4+ T cells from blood. The sequence was collected from a man aged 25-45 years with type 1 diabetes. CDR3 DNA sequence: TGTGCCAGCAGTTACACAACAGGGACTAATGAAAAACTGTTTTTT. Protein product: CASSYTTGTNEKLFF.